The 16 T cell receptor beta chains listed next were all sequenced from one sample in a study of low-dose radiotherapy and immunotherapy resistance in tumors. Alpha and beta chains were covered, as first-strand cDNA relied on TRAV- and TRBV-specific primers. PCR amplification of the TCRs was performed with Phusion for about 20 PCR cycles, and it relied on a constant-region primer together with a V-primer adapter. Each CDR3 protein is one row after TCRdb ran MiXCR on the reads. The data show approximately 90,000 distinct CDR3 sequences, 18% seen once. Time point of the sample: before trial treatment. Sequencing was performed on PBMCs, taken before treatment. The source of these receptors is a male donor with prostate cancer.

This clonotype was seen more than once but under ten times. The chain has TRBV11-2 and TRBJ1-1; 9 positions agree with TRBD1. CDR3 length: 15 amino acids. The V and J ends lost 1 base and 6 bases, in that order; junction bases with no gene match: 6. From germline, CDR1 is SGHAT and CDR2 FQNNGV. CDR3 nucleotide sequence: TGTGCCAGCAGCTTAGCACAGGGGGCTTGGTCTGAAGCTTTCTTT. Its translation is CASSLAQGAWSEAFF. Full variable domain (missing parts from reference TRBV11-2 and TRBJ1-1): EAGVAQSPRYKIIEKRQSVAFWCNPISGHATLYWYQQILGQGPKLLIQFQNNGVVDDSQLPKDRFSAERLKGVDSTLKIQPAKLEDSAVYLCASSLAQGAWSEAFFGQGTRLTVV.

This clonotype occurred many times. This chain uses TRBV3-1 with TRBJ1-2, with D uncertain. The V gene lost 1 base and the J gene lost 7 bases, with 19 bases spanning the gap. CDR3 length: 16 residues. Germline V gene data show CDR1 as LGHDT and CDR2 as YNNKEL (reference sequence). The CDR3 here is CASSQVFTAATAGYTF. The CDR3 bases are TGTGCCAGCAGCCAAGTTTTCACGGCCGCTACGGCTGGCTACACCTTC.

This clonotype was picked up many times. V is TRBV5-6 and J is TRBJ2-7; the D gene is possibly TRBD1 (6 bases). The CDR3 is 14 residues long. Trimming took off 0 bases at V and 4 bases at J, with 11 bases between the two ends. CDR1 and CDR2 from the germline V gene are SGHDT and YYEEEE. CDR3 in amino acids: CASSLGTVSYEQYF. The CDR3 DNA follows: TGTGCCAGCAGCTTGGGGACAGTTTCGTACGAGCAGTACTTC.

This clonotype was seen repeatedly, ten times or more. The rearrangement joins TRBV12-3 or TRBV12-4 to TRBJ1-2; D remains ambiguous. Trimming pared 3 bases from V and 4 bases from J, leaving 12 bases between. The CDR3 loop spans 14 amino acids. In DNA, the CDR3 is TGTGCCAGCAGTTTCTTTGGGGAATCCTATGGCTACACCTTC. This gives the protein CASSFFGESYGYTF.

This clonotype came up many times. This sequence joins TRBV30 and TRBJ1-3, with D uncertain. V shed 0 bases and J shed 0 bases, with 9 bases lying between them. The CDR3 spans 15 residues. Germline loops: CDR1 GTSNPN, CDR2 SVGIG (reference sequence). CDR3 sequence reads: CAWSVKGFSGNTIYF. In nucleotides, the CDR3 is TGTGCCTGGAGTGTAAAGGGATTCTCTGGAAACACCATATATTTT.

This clonotype was recorded many times. The V gene is TRBV6-2 or TRBV6-3, the J gene TRBJ1-1; possible D gene TRBD1, 6 bases. The CDR3 loop spans 15 amino acids. Trimming removed 7 bases from V and 6 bases from J, with 21 bases in between. From germline, CDR1 is MNHEY and CDR2 SVGEGT. The CDR3 loop reads CASIRTGARLPEAFF. CDR3 sequence (DNA): TGTGCCAGCATCAGAACGGGGGCTCGTCTTCCTGAAGCTTTCTTT.

This clonotype has at least ten counts. The chain uses TRBV19 and TRBJ1-1; no definite D call. CDR3 length equals 14 residues. Germline V lookup: CDR1 LNHDA, CDR2 SQIVND (reference sequence). V was trimmed by 3 bases and J by 1 base, leaving 9 bases between them. CDR3 in DNA: TGTGCCAGTAGTATTTCTCAGGCGAACACTGAAGCTTTCTTT. Translation: CASSISQANTEAFF.

This clonotype was seen many times. CDR3 residues: CSANPGLAEETQYF. The CDR3 nucleotides read TGCAGTGCTAATCCAGGACTAGCGGAAGAGACCCAGTACTTC. This chain connects TRBV20-1 to TRBJ2-5; 10 bases map to TRBD2. With 4 bases clipped from V and 3 bases from J, the junction kept 5 bases outside the gene matches. This CDR3 has 14 residues. Germline CDR1 is DFQATT and CDR2 is SNEGSKA (reference sequence).

This clonotype was seen repeatedly, ten times or more. The chain is built from TRBV19 and TRBJ2-3, with TRBD1 matching 8 bases. Germline V gene data show CDR1 as LNHDA and CDR2 as SQIVND (reference sequence). CDR3 length: 13 residues. V trimming: 6 bases; J trimming: 8 bases; junction bases outside the gene matches: 7. The CDR3 bases are TGTGCCAGTAGCCCGGGGACAGGTACTACGCAGTATTTT. Translation gives CASSPGTGTTQYF.

This clonotype appeared many times. The chain is built from TRBV6-5 and TRBJ2-7, with 7 bases matching TRBD1. Per germline, CDR1 MNHEY and CDR2 SVGAGI. J gave up 5 bases and V 7 bases, and 11 bases lay outside the gene matches. This CDR3 region has 14 residues. The CDR3 nucleotides are TGTGCCAGCACCCCCTCGACAGGGATCAACGAGCAGTACTTC. This translates into CASTPSTGINEQYF.

This clonotype was seen at least ten times. J is TRBJ2-5 and V is TRBV7-6; TRBD2 aligns across 14 bases. CDR1 SGHVS and CDR2 FNYEAQ come from the germline V gene. The CDR3 contains 16 residues. Losses at the gene ends were 5 bases for V and 1 base for J; bases not matched to a gene: 3. CDR3 loop: CASSLGLAGGQETQYF. The CDR3, as DNA: TGTGCCAGCAGCCTTGGACTAGCGGGGGGCCAAGAGACCCAGTACTTC.

This clonotype occurred many times. The CDR3 bases are TGTGCCAGCAGCCCAGGGGTGGGACACCTTAACTATGGCTACACCTTC. It translates to CASSPGVGHLNYGYTF. The rearrangement links TRBV7-2 to TRBJ1-2, with D possibly TRBD1 on 6 matching bases. V was shortened by 5 bases and J by 1 base, with 17 bases between the two germline ends. Germline CDR1 SGHTA, CDR2 FQGNSA. This CDR3 comprises 16 residues.

This clonotype is medium-sized by share. The chain is built from TRBV6-8 and TRBJ2-2, with D possibly being TRBD1 (5 bases). CDR1 and CDR2 (germline): MNHGY, SAAAGT. This CDR3 has 16 amino acids. The V and J ends lost 5 bases and 0 bases respectively, with 13 bases between them. The CDR3 region has the DNA TGTGCCAGCAGTGAAAGGGGCGGAGCGAACACCGGGGAGCTGTTTTTT. Its translation is CASSERGGANTGELFF.

This clonotype was recorded a few times. The chain employs TRBV4-2 and TRBJ1-1; TRBD1 is a possible D gene (5 bases). CDR3 length: 14 amino acids. V was cut by 8 bases and J by 2 bases, with 15 bases left in between. Per germline, CDR1 LGHNA and CDR2 YNFKEQ. The CDR3 sequence is CASGGGAGNTEAFF. The CDR3 region has the DNA TGTGCCAGCGGGGGAGGGGCCGGCAACACTGAAGCTTTCTTT.

The chain is built from TRBV6-1 and TRBJ1-1, with D possibly being TRBD1 (6 bases). The CDR3 spans 14 residues. Trimming pared 5 bases from V and 5 bases from J, leaving 15 bases between. Germline CDR1 and CDR2: MNHNS and SASEGT. The CDR3: CASSYGGERTEAFF. CDR3 bases: TGTGCCAGCAGTTACGGGGGCGAGCGGACTGAAGCTTTCTTT.

The sample holds many counts of this clonotype. The V call is TRBV6-2 or TRBV6-3, the J call TRBJ2-7, with D tentatively TRBD2 (5 bases). CDR1 and CDR2 from the germline V gene are MNHEY and SVGEGT. Trimming shortened V by 0 bases and J by 2 bases, and 5 bases separated the two germline ends. The CDR3 has 13 residues. The CDR3 spells CASSYSRAYEQYF. The CDR3 bases are TGTGCCAGCAGTTACTCGAGGGCCTACGAGCAGTACTTC.